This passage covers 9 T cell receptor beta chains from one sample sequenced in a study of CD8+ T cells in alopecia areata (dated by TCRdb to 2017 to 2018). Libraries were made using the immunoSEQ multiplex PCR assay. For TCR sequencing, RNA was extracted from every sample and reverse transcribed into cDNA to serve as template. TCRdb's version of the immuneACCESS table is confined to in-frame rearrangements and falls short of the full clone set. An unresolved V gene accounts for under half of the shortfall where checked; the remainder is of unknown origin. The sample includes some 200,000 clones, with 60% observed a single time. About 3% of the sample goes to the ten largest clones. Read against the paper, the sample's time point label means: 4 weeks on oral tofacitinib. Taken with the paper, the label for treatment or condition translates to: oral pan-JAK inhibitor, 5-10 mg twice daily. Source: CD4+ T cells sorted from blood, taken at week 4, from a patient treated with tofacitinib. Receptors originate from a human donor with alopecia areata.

CDR3 bases: TGCGCCAGCAGCCTCCCTCTCAGAAATGGCCGGGAGCTGTTTTTT. Translation gives CASSLPLRNGRELFF. J is TRBJ2-2 and V is TRBV4-1; D uncertain. Germline CDR1 is MGHRA and CDR2 is YSYEKL. The germline V and J ends were trimmed by 4 bases and 9 bases, with 18 bases remaining between them. This CDR3 spans 15 amino acids.

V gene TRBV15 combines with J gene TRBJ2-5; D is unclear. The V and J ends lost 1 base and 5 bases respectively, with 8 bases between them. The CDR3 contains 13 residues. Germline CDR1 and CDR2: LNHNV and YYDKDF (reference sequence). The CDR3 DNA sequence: TGTGCCACCAGCAGAGCCACCCTCGAGACCCAGTACTTC. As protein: CATSRATLETQYF.

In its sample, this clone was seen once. The CDR3 DNA follows: TGTGCCAGCAGCCAGGACAGGGTGGACTATGGCTACACCTTC. It codes for CASSQDRVDYGYTF. The gene calls are TRBV5-6 and TRBJ1-2; the match to TRBD1 covers 8 bases. V lost 4 bases to trimming and J lost 3 bases; unmatched junction nucleotides: 5. The CDR3 is 14 amino acids. Germline V gene sequence: CDR1 SGHDT, CDR2 YYEEEE.

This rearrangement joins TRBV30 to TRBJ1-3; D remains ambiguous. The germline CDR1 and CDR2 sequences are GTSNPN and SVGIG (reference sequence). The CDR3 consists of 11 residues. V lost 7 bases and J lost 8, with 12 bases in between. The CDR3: CAFREVDTIYF. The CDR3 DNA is TGTGCCTTTAGAGAGGTGGACACCATATATTTT.

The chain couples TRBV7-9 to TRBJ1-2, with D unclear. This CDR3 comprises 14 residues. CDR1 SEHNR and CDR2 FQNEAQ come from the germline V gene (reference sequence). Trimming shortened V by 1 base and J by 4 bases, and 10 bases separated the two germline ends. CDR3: CASSLGGLVYGYTF. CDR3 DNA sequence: TGTGCCAGCAGCTTAGGTGGGCTTGTCTATGGCTACACCTTC.

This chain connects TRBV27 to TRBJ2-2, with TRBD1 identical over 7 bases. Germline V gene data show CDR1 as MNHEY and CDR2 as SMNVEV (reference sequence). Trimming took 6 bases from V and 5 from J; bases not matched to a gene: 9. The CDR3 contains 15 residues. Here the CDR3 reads CASRRGTAETGELFF. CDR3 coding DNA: TGTGCCAGCAGAAGGGGGACAGCCGAAACCGGGGAGCTGTTTTTT.

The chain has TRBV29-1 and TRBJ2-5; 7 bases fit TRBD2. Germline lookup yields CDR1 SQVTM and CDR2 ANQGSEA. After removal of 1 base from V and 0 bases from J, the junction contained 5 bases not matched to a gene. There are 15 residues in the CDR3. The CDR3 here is CSVEGASGYQETQYF. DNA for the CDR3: TGCAGCGTTGAAGGGGCTAGCGGCTACCAAGAGACCCAGTACTTC.

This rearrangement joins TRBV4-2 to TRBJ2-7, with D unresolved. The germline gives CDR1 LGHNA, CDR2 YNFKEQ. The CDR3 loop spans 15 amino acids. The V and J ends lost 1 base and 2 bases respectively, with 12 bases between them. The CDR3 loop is CASSQVVLSTYEQYF. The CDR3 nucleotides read TGTGCCAGCAGCCAAGTTGTTTTGAGTACCTACGAGCAGTACTTC.

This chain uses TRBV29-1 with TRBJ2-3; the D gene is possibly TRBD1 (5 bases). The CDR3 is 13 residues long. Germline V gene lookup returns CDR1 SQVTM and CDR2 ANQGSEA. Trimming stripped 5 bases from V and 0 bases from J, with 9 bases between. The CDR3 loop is CSVKGSSTDTQYF. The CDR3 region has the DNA TGCAGCGTTAAGGGGTCAAGCACAGATACGCAGTATTTT.